The rows below give T cell receptor beta chains drawn from one sample of a study of shared clonotypes between healthy human individuals. Generated by immunoSEQ multiplex PCR, the TCRdb table keeps only in-frame clones and is missing some. The sample holds about 380,000 clones, roughly 96% seen once. Material: memory CD8+ T cells sorted from blood. All receptors derive from a man aged 30 to 45 in good health. Both conserved end residues are part of each CDR3. A D gene is named only where the DNA matches it firmly. Expanded clones get a size class; other rows say once, few or many, or leave the size out.

d_gene	abundance	v_gene	j_gene	CDR3nt	CDR3aa
TRBD1	.	TRBV19	TRBJ1-5	TGTGCCAGTAGTAGACAGGGGAGCAATCAGCCCCAGCATTTT	CASSRQGSNQPQHF
.	.	TRBV28	TRBJ1-1	TGTGCCAGCACTGGAGGGACTGAAGCTTTCTTT	CASTGGTEAFF
.	.	TRBV10-2	TRBJ1-2	TGCGCCAGCAGTGAAGGCAGAGTTTATGGCTACACCTTC	CASSEGRVYGYTF
TRBD1	few	TRBV4-1	TRBJ1-1	TGCGCCAGCAGCCAATGGACAGGGAGGACTGAAGCTTTCTTT	CASSQWTGRTEAFF
.	.	TRBV28	TRBJ1-5	TGTGCCAGCAGTTTAGTGGGAAATCAGCCCCAGCATTTT	CASSLVGNQPQHF
.	few	TRBV27	TRBJ2-3	TGTGCCAGCAGTTTATGGGCTAGCGGCACAGATACGCAGTATTTT	CASSLWASGTDTQYF
TRBD1	.	TRBV6-5	TRBJ1-2	TGTGCCAGCAGTTACTCGACAGGGGGCGCCTATGGCTACACCTTC	CASSYSTGGAYGYTF
.	once	TRBV29-1	TRBJ2-7	TGCAGCGTTGCCAGCTCCCTAACGAACTACGAGCAGTACTTC	CSVASSLTNYEQYF
.	.	TRBV5-1	TRBJ2-1	TGCGCCAGCAGCGCCAATCCGGGACAAGACCTCTATGAGCAGTTCTTC	CASSANPGQDLYEQFF
.	.	TRBV11-1	TRBJ1-1	TGTGCCAGCAGCACGACGGTGAACACTGAAGCTTTCTTT	CASSTTVNTEAFF
TRBD1	.	TRBV19	TRBJ1-5	TGTGCCAGTAAAAGGGACAGGGGAACGGATCAGCCCCAGCATTTT	CASKRDRGTDQPQHF
TRBD1	.	TRBV28	TRBJ1-5	TGTGCCAGCAGCCGAGGGACAGGCTACAATCAGCCCCAGCATTTT	CASSRGTGYNQPQHF
TRBD1	.	TRBV7-9	TRBJ2-5	TGTGCCAGCAGCCCATCGGGACAGGGAGAGACCCAGTACTTC	CASSPSGQGETQYF
.	.	TRBV30	TRBJ2-7	TGTGCCTGGAGTGTAAGGGAGACTCCTGGCAGGGGCGAGCAGTACTTC	CAWSVRETPGRGEQYF
.	.	TRBV7-9	TRBJ2-1	TGTGCCAGCAGCTTCGGAGGCTCCTACAATGAGCAGTTCTTC	CASSFGGSYNEQFF
TRBD2	.	TRBV19	TRBJ2-7	TGTGCCAGTAGCCTTAGCGGGGGCTTGTACGAGCAGTACTTC	CASSLSGGLYEQYF
TRBD1	.	TRBV5-1	TRBJ1-1	TGCGCCAGCAGCTCCACAGGGGACACTGAAGCTTTCTTT	CASSSTGDTEAFF
.	.	TRBV5-6	TRBJ2-1	TGTGCCAGCAGCTCCAAGATGGACGGGTACAATGAGCAGTTCTTC	CASSSKMDGYNEQFF
TRBD1	.	TRBV11-2	TRBJ1-3	TGTGCCAGCAGCCCGAACAGGGGGCCTGGAAACACCATATATTTT	CASSPNRGPGNTIYF
.	.	TRBV7-9	TRBJ2-2	TGTGCCAGCAGCTCCAACACCGGGGAGCTGTTTTTT	CASSSNTGELFF
.	.	TRBV28	TRBJ1-5	TGTGCCAGCAGTCCCCTCAATCAGCCCCAGCATTTT	CASSPLNQPQHF
.	.	TRBV7-2	TRBJ1-4	TGTGCCAGCAGCTTGGGGGCAACTAATGAAAAACTGTTTTTT	CASSLGATNEKLFF
.	.	TRBV27	TRBJ1-1	TGTGCCAGCAGTTTAGGGGTTGAAGCTTTCTTT	CASSLGVEAFF
.	.	TRBV4-1	TRBJ2-3	TGCGCCAGCAGCCAAGGAGCAGATACGCAGTATTTT	CASSQGADTQYF
.	.	TRBV10-1	TRBJ2-7	TGCGCCAGCAGTGAGTCGGAGGGGGAGCAGCAGTACTTC	CASSESEGEQQYF
.	.	TRBV4-1	TRBJ2-2	TGCGCCAGCAGCCAAACGGTGACCAGCACCGGGGAGCTGTTTTTT	CASSQTVTSTGELFF
TRBD1	.	TRBV18	TRBJ2-7	TGTGCCAGCTCACTGGAGGGACAGGGGTCTAGGGAGCAGTACTTC	CASSLEGQGSREQYF
TRBD1	.	TRBV5-1	TRBJ1-1	TGCGCCAGCAGCTTGGGTGACAGGGGGCGCGACACTGAAGCTTTCTTT	CASSLGDRGRDTEAFF
TRBD2	once	TRBV28	TRBJ2-7	TGTGCCAGCAGTTTAAGCGGGAACCGGGCTAGCTTC	CASSLSGNRASF
TRBD1	once	TRBV27	TRBJ2-7	TGTGCCAGCAGTTTAAGGGGGACAGTCTACGAGCAGTACTTC	CASSLRGTVYEQYF
.	.	TRBV6-6	TRBJ2-7	TGTGCCAGCAGTTATACAGTCTACGAGCAGTACTTC	CASSYTVYEQYF